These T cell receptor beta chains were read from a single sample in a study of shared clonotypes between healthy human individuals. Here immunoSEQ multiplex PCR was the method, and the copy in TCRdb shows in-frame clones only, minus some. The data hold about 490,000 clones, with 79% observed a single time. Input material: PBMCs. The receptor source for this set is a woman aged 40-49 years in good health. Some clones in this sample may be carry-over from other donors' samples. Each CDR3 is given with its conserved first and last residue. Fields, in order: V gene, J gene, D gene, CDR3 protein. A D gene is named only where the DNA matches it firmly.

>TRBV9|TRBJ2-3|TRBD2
CASSPRGAGEADTQYF
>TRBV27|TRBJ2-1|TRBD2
CASSLNPSGTYNEQFF
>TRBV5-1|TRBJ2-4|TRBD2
CASSLIASGRGKDIQYF
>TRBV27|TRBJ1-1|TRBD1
CASSLSLDRGILRAFF
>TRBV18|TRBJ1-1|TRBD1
CASSPKGAGTEAFF
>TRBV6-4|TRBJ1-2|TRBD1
CASSRDSHYGYTF
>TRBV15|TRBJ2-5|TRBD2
CATSRGSSGRAETQYF
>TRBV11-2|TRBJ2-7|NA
CASGLGLGEPPYEQYF
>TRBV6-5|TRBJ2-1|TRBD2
CASSLAGETYNEQFF
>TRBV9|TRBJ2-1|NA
CASSVVGGDNEQFF
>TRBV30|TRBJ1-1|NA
CAWSPRGGAYTEAFF
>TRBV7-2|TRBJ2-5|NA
CASSLDLGETQYF
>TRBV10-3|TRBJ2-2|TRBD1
CAATGVTGELFF
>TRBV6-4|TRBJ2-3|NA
CASSDSAGHTDTQYF
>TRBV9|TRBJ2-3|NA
CASSDAGVHTDTQYF
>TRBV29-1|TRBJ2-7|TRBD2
CSVEGTGGPYEQYF
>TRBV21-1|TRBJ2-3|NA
CASRRLAGGCTDTQYF
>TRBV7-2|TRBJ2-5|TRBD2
CASSTRGGRAGTQYF
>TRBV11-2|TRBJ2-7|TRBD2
CASRRLAGAYEQYF
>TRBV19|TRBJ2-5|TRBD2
CASMGAGGASETQYF
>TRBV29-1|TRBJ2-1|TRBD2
CSILTSGRAGEQFF
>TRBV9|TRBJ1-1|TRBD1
CASSDRQGTEAFF
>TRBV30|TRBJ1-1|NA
CAWKGFWNTEAFF
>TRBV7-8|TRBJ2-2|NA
CASSSGSNTGELFF
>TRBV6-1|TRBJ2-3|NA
CASSKLFSTDTQYF
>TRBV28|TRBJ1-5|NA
CASSLGDGVRSNQPQHF
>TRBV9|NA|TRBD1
CASSVGGQSYEQYF